The source of this TCR beta chain is a study of T cell responses to AZD1222 COVID-19 vaccine. Study results and caveats: Distributed over spike, vaccine-associated CD4 TCRs predominated at 160-218 and 743-854. Sampling that yielded the repertoires occurred only after the peak T cell response. Vaccination with two AZD1222 doses was followed by a rise in Spike-specific TCR breadth and depth.

Notes on this clone: Its cognate antigen is unknown.

Data came from immunoSEQ multiplex PCR; TCRdb stores just in-frame clones and leaves some out. The table lists around 250,000 clones, over 90% of them singletons. The CDR3 runs 8 residues. CDR1 and CDR2 from the germline V gene are DFQATT and SNEGSKA (reference sequence). Between the trimmed V and J ends, which lost 6 bases and 7 bases, there was a span of 3 bases. The clonotype originates from an adult in good health. Sequencing used peripheral blood, obtained on day 0 of AZD1222 vaccination. The chain uses TRBV20-1 and TRBJ1-2; D ambiguous. The CDR3 coding sequence is TGCAGTGCGTTTGGCTACACCTTC. This translates into CSAFGYTF.